This TCR beta chain originates from a study of cytomegalovirus exposure and HLA in healthy donors. Study-level findings and limits: In a later analysis, a missense DCLRE1C variant was linked to TCR beta V- and J-gene trimming. Analysis performed later found roughly 17,000 TCR beta sequences associated with HLA alleles at 0.05 false discovery rate.

A multiplex PCR was run with 60 Vbeta primers and 13 Jbeta primers. Only in-frame clones appear in the TCRdb table, and some are missing; sequencing was by immunoSEQ multiplex PCR. The sample gives some 150,000 clones, under 80% of which show up once; around 2.3% is in the top ten. CDR1 and CDR2 from the germline V gene are MNHNS and SASEGT. Trimming stripped 6 bases from V and 0 bases from J, with 13 bases between. This CDR3 is built from 15 residues. About this clone itself: Its antigen is as yet unknown.

This TCR was sampled from a man aged 30 to 39 in good health and CMV-seronegative. V is TRBV6-1 and J is TRBJ2-3, with TRBD1 as a possible D gene (6 bases). The sample consisted of PBMCs. CDR3 amino acids: CASRGARYSTDTQYF. DNA of the CDR3: TGTGCCAGCAGGGGGGCCCGATATAGCACAGATACGCAGTATTTT.